This TCR beta chain was sequenced during a study of T cell responses to AZD1222 COVID-19 vaccine. In the case of this clone: Its matching antigen is unknown.

Measured with immunoSEQ multiplex PCR; TCRdb has only the in-frame clones, and not every one. The table includes fewer than 200,000 clones, over 75% detected once. CDR1 is LGHDT, CDR2 YNNKEL, per germline (reference sequence). The CDR3 covers 19 residues. V gave up 0 bases and J gave up 5 bases; unmatched junction bases: 17. Study-level results: Regions 160-218 and 743-854 held dominance among vaccine-associated CD4 TCRs, which spanned spike.

The source of this sequence is an adult who received the AZD1222 COVID-19 vaccine. The source material was peripheral blood, sampled 28 days after the second AZD1222 dose. The chain combines TRBV3-1 (or the pseudogene TRBV3-2) with TRBJ1-1; TRBD1 agrees at 8 bases. The DNA of the CDR3 is TGTGCCAGCAGCCAAGATGTCAGGTACAGTAGGACAGGGTATACTGAAGCTTTCTTT. Translation: CASSQDVRYSRTGYTEAFF.